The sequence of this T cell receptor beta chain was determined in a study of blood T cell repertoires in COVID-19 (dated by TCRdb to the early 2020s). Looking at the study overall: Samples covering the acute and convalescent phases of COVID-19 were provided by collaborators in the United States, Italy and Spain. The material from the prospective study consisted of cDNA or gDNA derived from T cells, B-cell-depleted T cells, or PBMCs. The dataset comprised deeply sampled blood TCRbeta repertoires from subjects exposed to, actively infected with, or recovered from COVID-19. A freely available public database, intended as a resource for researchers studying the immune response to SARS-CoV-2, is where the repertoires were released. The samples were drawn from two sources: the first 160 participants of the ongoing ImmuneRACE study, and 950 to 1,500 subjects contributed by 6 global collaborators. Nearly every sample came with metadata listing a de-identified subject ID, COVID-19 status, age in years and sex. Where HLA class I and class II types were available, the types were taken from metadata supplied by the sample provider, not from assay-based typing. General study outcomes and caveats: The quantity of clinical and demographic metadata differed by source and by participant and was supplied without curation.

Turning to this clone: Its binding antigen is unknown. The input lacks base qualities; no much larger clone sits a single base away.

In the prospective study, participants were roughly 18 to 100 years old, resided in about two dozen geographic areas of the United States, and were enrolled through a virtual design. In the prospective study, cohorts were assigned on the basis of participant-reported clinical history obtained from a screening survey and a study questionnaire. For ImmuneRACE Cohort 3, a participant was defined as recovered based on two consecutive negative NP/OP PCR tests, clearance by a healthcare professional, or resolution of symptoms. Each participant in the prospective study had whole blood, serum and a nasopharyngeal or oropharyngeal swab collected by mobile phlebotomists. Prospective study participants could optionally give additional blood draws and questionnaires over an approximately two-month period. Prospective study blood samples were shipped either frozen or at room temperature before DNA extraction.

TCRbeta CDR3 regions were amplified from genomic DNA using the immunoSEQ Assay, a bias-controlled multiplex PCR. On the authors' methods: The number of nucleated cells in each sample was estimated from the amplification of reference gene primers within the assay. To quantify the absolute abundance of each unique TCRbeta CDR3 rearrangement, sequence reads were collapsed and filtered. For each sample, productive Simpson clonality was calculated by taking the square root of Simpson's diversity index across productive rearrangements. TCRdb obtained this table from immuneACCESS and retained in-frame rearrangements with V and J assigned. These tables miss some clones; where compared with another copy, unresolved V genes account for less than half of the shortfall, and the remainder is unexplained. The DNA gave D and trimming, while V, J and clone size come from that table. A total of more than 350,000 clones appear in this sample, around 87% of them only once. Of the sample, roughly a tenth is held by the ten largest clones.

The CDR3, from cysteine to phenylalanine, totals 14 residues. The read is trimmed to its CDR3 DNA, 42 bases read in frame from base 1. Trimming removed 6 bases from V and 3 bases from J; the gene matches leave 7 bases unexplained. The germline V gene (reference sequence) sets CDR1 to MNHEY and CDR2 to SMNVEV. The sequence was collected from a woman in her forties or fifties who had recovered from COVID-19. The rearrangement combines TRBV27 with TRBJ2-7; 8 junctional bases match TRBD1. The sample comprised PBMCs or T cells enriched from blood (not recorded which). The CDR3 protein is CASSIHDRGYEQYF. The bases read TGTGCCAGCAGCATCCACGACAGGGGCTACGAGCAGTACTTC.